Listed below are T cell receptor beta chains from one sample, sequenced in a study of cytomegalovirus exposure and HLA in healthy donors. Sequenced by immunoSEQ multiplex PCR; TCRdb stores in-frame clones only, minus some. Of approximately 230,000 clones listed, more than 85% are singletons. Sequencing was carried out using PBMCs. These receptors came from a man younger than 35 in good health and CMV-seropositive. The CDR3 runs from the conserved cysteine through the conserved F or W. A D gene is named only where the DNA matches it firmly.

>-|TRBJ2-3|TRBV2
CASMTAMNTDTQYF
TGTGCCAGCATGACCGCTATGAACACAGATACGCAGTATTTT
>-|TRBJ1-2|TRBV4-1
CASSQVRQANYGYTF
TGCGCCAGCAGCCAAGTTCGACAGGCTAACTATGGCTACACCTTC
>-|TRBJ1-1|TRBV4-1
CASRDRMSQNTEAFF
TGCGCCAGCCGTGACAGGATGTCCCAGAACACTGAAGCTTTCTTT
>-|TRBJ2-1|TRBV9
CASSVLSSYNEQFF
TGTGCCAGCAGCGTGCTGAGCTCCTACAATGAGCAGTTCTTC
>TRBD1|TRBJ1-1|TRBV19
CASKTGITEAFF
TGTGCCAGTAAGACAGGGATCACTGAAGCTTTCTTT
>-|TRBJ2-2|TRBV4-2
CASSYGLNTGELFF
TGTGCCAGCAGCTATGGGCTTAATACCGGGGAGCTGTTTTTT
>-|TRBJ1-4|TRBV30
CAWSEIVHEKLFF
TGTGCCTGGAGTGAGATAGTCCATGAAAAACTGTTTTTT
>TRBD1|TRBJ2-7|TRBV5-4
CASSFRQGRSYEQYF
TGTGCCAGCAGCTTCAGACAGGGGCGGTCCTACGAGCAGTACTTC
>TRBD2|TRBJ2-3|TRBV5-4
CASSRGLAGGSADTQYF
TGTGCCAGCAGCCGAGGACTAGCGGGAGGATCAGCAGATACGCAGTATTTT
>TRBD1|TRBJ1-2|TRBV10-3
CAIRKQGYGYTF
TGTGCCATCAGGAAACAGGGGTACGGCTACACCTTC
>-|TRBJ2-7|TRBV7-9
CASSLDRGFGYEQYF
TGTGCCAGCAGCTTAGACCGGGGGTTCGGGTACGAGCAGTACTTC
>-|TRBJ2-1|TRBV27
CASSLRGNEQFF
TGTGCCAGCAGTTTAAGGGGGAATGAGCAGTTCTTC
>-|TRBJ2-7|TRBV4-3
CASSQDSWSSYEQYF
TGCGCCAGCAGCCAAGATTCCTGGAGTTCCTACGAGCAGTACTTC
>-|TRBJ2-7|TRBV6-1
CASSAGFEQYF
TGTGCCAGCAGTGCTGGGTTTGAGCAGTACTTC
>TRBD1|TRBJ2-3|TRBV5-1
CASSSRGQGEADTQYF
TGCGCCAGCAGCTCTCGAGGACAGGGAGAGGCAGATACGCAGTATTTT
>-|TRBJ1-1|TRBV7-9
CASTLGHQNTEAFF
TGTGCCAGCACCCTCGGACACCAGAACACTGAAGCTTTCTTT
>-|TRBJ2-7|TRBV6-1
CASRDETVTYEQYF
TGTGCCAGCAGAGACGAAACAGTTACCTACGAGCAGTACTTC
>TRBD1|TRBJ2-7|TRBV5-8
CASSLWRGTGFEEQYF
TGTGCCAGCAGCTTGTGGCGAGGGACAGGGTTCGAAGAGCAGTACTTC
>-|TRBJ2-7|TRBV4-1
CASSQRGTGWGDEQYF
TGCGCCAGCAGCCAGCGGGGAACAGGGTGGGGGGACGAGCAGTACTTC
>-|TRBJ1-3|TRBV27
CASRPGSGNTIYF
TGTGCCAGCAGGCCAGGCTCTGGAAACACCATATATTTT
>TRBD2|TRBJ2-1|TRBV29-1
CSVESLYSGVKEQFF
TGCAGCGTTGAATCCCTTTACAGCGGGGTAAAAGAGCAGTTCTTC
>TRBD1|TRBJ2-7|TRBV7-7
CASSSGQGGEQYF
TGTGCCAGCAGCTCGGGACAGGGAGGCGAGCAGTACTTC
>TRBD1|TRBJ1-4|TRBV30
CAWGTVEKLFF
TGTGCCTGGGGGACAGTTGAAAAACTGTTTTTT
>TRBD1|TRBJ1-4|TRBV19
CASRGHGTGGARANEKLFF
TGTGCCAGTAGAGGGCACGGGACAGGGGGCGCGAGGGCTAATGAAAAACTGTTTTTT
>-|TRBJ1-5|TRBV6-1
CASSPGLLGQPQHF
TGTGCCAGCAGTCCGGGCCTCTTGGGACAGCCCCAGCATTTT
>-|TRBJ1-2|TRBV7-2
CASSLDGNYGYTF
TGTGCCAGCAGCTTAGATGGGAACTATGGCTACACCTTC
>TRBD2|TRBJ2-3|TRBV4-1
CASSLAETDTQYF
TGCGCCAGCAGTCTAGCGGAAACAGATACGCAGTATTTT
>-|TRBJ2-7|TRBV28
CASTHGSGFPYEQYF
TGTGCCAGCACCCACGGTAGTGGATTCCCCTACGAGCAGTACTTC
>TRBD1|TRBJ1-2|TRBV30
CAWGGQGGYGYTF
TGTGCCTGGGGGGGACAGGGAGGGTATGGCTACACCTTC
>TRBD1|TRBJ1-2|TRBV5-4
CASSLTGGWGYTF
TGTGCCAGCAGCTTGACAGGGGGTTGGGGCTACACCTTC
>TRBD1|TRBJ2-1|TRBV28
CASSYRDRGNNEQFF
TGTGCCAGCAGTTACCGGGACAGGGGCAACAATGAGCAGTTCTTC
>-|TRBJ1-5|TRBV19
CASSILQDNQPQHF
TGTGCCAGTAGTATTCTACAGGACAATCAGCCCCAGCATTTT
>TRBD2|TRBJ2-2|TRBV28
CASRVAGLNTGELFF
TGTGCCAGCAGAGTAGCGGGACTTAACACCGGGGAGCTGTTTTTT
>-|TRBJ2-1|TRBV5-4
CASSFLLATYNEQFF
TGTGCCAGCAGCTTCCTTCTCGCTACCTACAATGAGCAGTTCTTC